The 22 T cell receptor beta chains presented below share a single source sample, sequenced in a study of a mutant IDH1 vaccine in newly diagnosed glioma. As for time point: week 47, end of study. With topical imiquimod, each dose of the vaccine consisted of 300 ug of mutant IDH1 20-mer peptide. No antigen has been assigned to these receptors. Here immunoSEQ multiplex PCR was the method, and the copy in TCRdb shows in-frame clones only, minus some. The sample contains some 32,000 clones, approximately 89% of which appear only once. Sequences were derived from PBMCs, sampled from a glioma patient whose treatment included an IDH1 peptide vaccine. The receptors shown here come from a middle-aged man with glioma.

To note about this clone: One end of the junction varies from germline; a read error may be responsible. The chain links TRBV7-7 to TRBJ1-1; a weak D match, TRBD1 (5 bases). CDR3 length equals 13 residues. Germline V gene data show CDR1 as SSHAT and CDR2 as FNYEAQ (reference sequence). CDR3 sequence reads: CASSRGAGTEAFF. The CDR3 DNA follows: TGTGCTAGCAGCCGAGGGGCCGGTACTGAAGCTTTCTTT.

The chain couples TRBV15 to TRBJ2-5, with 8 bases that match TRBD2. Germline values: CDR1 LNHNV, CDR2 YYDKDF (reference sequence). The trim removed 2 bases at V and 1 base at J, leaving 6 bases unmatched. CDR3 size: 16 residues. The CDR3 loop reads CATSRRGGPSQETQYF. The CDR3 nucleotides read TGTGCCACCAGCAGACGGGGGGGCCCGAGCCAAGAGACCCAGTACTTC.

This clone was seen only once. The chain joins TRBV4-1 to TRBJ2-2; 9 positions match TRBD1. V dropped 0 bases and J dropped 7; count of bases not matched to a gene: 3. Germline V gene lookup returns CDR1 MGHRA and CDR2 YSYEKL. The CDR3 spans 15 residues. The CDR3 bases are TGCGCCAGCAGCCAAGAACAGGGGGCAATCGGGGAGCTGTTTTTT. Protein sequence: CASSQEQGAIGELFF.

This rearrangement joins TRBV9 to TRBJ2-6; D is uncertain. There are 15 residues in the CDR3. Germline values: CDR1 SGDLS, CDR2 YYNGEE. Trimming removed 5 bases at V and 3 bases at J, with 12 bases between. The CDR3 sequence is CASSIPRGGANVLTF. CDR3 in DNA: TGTGCCAGCAGTATACCCCGCGGTGGGGCCAACGTCCTGACTTTC.

The chain joins TRBV19 to TRBJ2-7, with no clear D. This CDR3 has 14 amino acids. Germline CDR1 and CDR2: LNHDA and SQIVND (reference sequence). Trimming shortened V by 9 bases and J by 4 bases, and 19 bases separated the two germline ends. CDR3 DNA sequence: TGTGCCAGCAGCAAGACTGCCCCTTCGTACGAGCAGTACTTC. Protein: CASSKTAPSYEQYF.

A single count supports this clone. This chain uses TRBV25-1 with TRBJ2-5, with 9 bases identical to TRBD1. V was pared by 0 bases and J by 3 bases, with 2 bases of the junction left unmatched. Per the germline V gene, CDR1 is MGHDK and CDR2 is SYGVNS. CDR3 size: 15 residues. The CDR3: CASSEYGQGKETQYF. The DNA for the CDR3 is TGTGCCAGCAGTGAATATGGACAGGGGAAAGAGACCCAGTACTTC.

V gene TRBV19 combines with J gene TRBJ2-3; 11 nucleotides line up with TRBD1. The CDR3 is made up of 17 amino acids. Germline CDR1 reads LNHDA; CDR2 reads SQIVND (reference sequence). V was pared by 4 bases and J by 6 bases, with 12 bases of the junction left unmatched. The CDR3 coding sequence is TGTGCCAGTAGTACTAGGACAGGGGGCTTTGGTCAGGATACGCAGTATTTT. Translation: CASSTRTGGFGQDTQYF.

The rearrangement uses TRBV4-1 and TRBJ2-2; D perhaps matches TRBD1 (5 bases). V lost 5 bases to trimming and J lost 5 bases, with 12 bases between them. Germline CDR1 is MGHRA and CDR2 is YSYEKL. This CDR3 contains 14 residues. CDR3 in DNA: TGCGCCAGCAGCTTCACAGGTTCTACCGGGGAGCTGTTTTTT. Translating it yields CASSFTGSTGELFF.

The chain links TRBV6-5 to TRBJ2-2, with D hard to call. Deletions cut 2 bases from V and 4 bases from J, with 8 bases between. Germline values: CDR1 MNHEY, CDR2 SVGAGI. The CDR3 length is 14 residues. The DNA for the CDR3 is TGTGCCAGCAGTTACCCGAGCAGCACCGGGGAGCTGTTTTTT. This codes for CASSYPSSTGELFF.

The J gene is TRBJ1-2, the V gene TRBV5-6; 7 bases align to TRBD1. Germline trimming cut 6 bases from V and 2 bases from J; bases unmatched to any gene: 13. The CDR3 sequence is 16 residues long. The germline V gene has CDR1 SGHDT and CDR2 YYEEEE. CDR3 loop: CASNPLTGFGNYGYTF. The CDR3 DNA reads TGTGCCAGCAACCCATTGACAGGGTTTGGAAACTATGGCTACACCTTC.

This clone occurred once. This rearrangement joins TRBV6-1 to TRBJ1-3; D not certain. V was shortened by 3 bases and J by 1 base, with 7 bases between the two germline ends. The CDR3 is made up of 14 amino acids. Germline V CDR1 and CDR2: MNHNS, SASEGT. CDR3 amino acids: CASSDPGSGNTIYF. The DNA of the CDR3 is TGTGCCAGCAGTGATCCTGGATCTGGAAACACCATATATTTT.

V usage is TRBV6-5 and J usage is TRBJ1-6, with TRBD1 as a possible D gene (6 bases). CDR1 and CDR2 from the germline V gene are MNHEY and SVGAGI. V was pared by 6 bases and J by 4 bases, with 13 bases between. This CDR3 comprises 15 residues. CDR3 loop: CASRKGGGYNSPLHF. CDR3 sequence (DNA): TGTGCCAGCAGGAAGGGGGGGGGTTATAATTCACCCCTCCACTTT.

V is TRBV5-1 and J is TRBJ2-5, with D perhaps matching TRBD2 (6 bases). Germline CDR1 is SGHRS and CDR2 is YFSETQ. Trimming pared 7 bases from V and 5 bases from J, leaving 27 bases between. The length of the CDR3 is 17 residues. CDR3 in amino acids: CASARMGGLQQGETQYF. CDR3 DNA sequence: TGCGCCAGCGCAAGGATGGGGGGACTGCAGCAGGGTGAGACCCAGTACTTC.

This clone appeared a few times. This chain connects TRBV9 to TRBJ2-3; D may correspond to TRBD1 or TRBD2 (5 bases each). The CDR3 runs 15 residues. Germline CDR1 SGDLS, CDR2 YYNGEE. Trimming pared 3 bases from V and 2 bases from J, leaving 13 bases between. The CDR3 spells CASSARDGLTDTQYF. The CDR3 coding sequence is TGTGCCAGCAGCGCCCGGGACGGACTCACAGATACGCAGTATTTT.

The chain couples TRBV4-3 to TRBJ2-2, with TRBD1 matching over 11 bases. This CDR3 is 16 amino acids long. Germline V lookup: CDR1 LGHNA, CDR2 YSLEER. The V gene end was trimmed by 0 bases and the J gene end by 4 bases; junction bases not matched to a gene: 1. This CDR3 reads CASSQDGTGGTGELFF. As DNA, the CDR3 is TGCGCCAGCAGCCAAGATGGGACAGGGGGCACCGGGGAGCTGTTTTTT.

The chain employs TRBV7-9 and TRBJ1-2, with 7 bases lining up with TRBD1. Trimming removed 8 bases from V and 4 bases from J; junction bases left unmatched: 13. The length of the CDR3 is 15 residues. Per the germline V gene, CDR1 is SEHNR and CDR2 is FQNEAQ (reference sequence). The CDR3, as DNA: TGTGCCAGCTCCGTGGAAGAAGGGGGCACCTATGGCTACACCTTC. The encoded protein is CASSVEEGGTYGYTF.

The chain couples TRBV4-2 to TRBJ1-1; 7 positions agree with TRBD1. Looked up from germline, CDR1 is LGHNA and CDR2 is YNFKEQ. The CDR3 extends over 14 amino acids. Trimming took 5 bases from V and 3 from J; bases not matched to a gene: 6. CDR3 protein: CASSWGTEHTEAFF. CDR3 nucleotides: TGTGCCAGCAGCTGGGGGACAGAACACACTGAAGCTTTCTTT.

The chain links TRBV4-2 to TRBJ1-2, with 8 bases matching TRBD1. Trimming removed 0 bases from V and 0 bases from J; junction bases left unmatched: 0. The germline V gene encodes CDR1 LGHNA and CDR2 YNFKEQ. CDR3 length equals 15 residues. The CDR3: CASSQEDRANYGYTF. CDR3 nucleotide sequence: TGTGCCAGCAGCCAAGAGGACAGGGCTAACTATGGCTACACCTTC.

This rearrangement joins TRBV7-6 to TRBJ1-6; 9 bases line up with TRBD1. The CDR3 length is 15 residues. Germline values: CDR1 SGHVS, CDR2 FNYEAQ. V shed 5 bases, J shed 7 bases, and the junction held 6 bases outside the gene matches. The CDR3 loop reads CASSPQDRGNSPLHF. CDR3 coding DNA: TGTGCCAGCAGCCCCCAAGACAGGGGGAATTCACCCCTCCACTTT. Full variable domain (remainder filled in from reference TRBV7-6 and TRBJ1-6): GAGVSQSPRYKVTKRGQDVALRCDPISGHVSLYWYRQALGQGPEFLTYFNYEAQQDKSGLPNDRFSAERPEGSISTLTIQRTEQRDSAMYRCASSPQDRGNSPLHFGNGTRLTVT.

The chain links TRBV7-7 to TRBJ2-5, with D unresolved. V was trimmed by 0 bases and J by 0 bases, leaving 17 bases between them. CDR3 size: 18 residues. Germline CDR1 is SSHAT and CDR2 is FNYEAQ (reference sequence). The chain's CDR3 is CASSLALRREQDQETQYF. In DNA, the CDR3 is TGTGCCAGCAGCTTAGCGTTGAGGAGAGAACAAGACCAAGAGACCCAGTACTTC.

This clone came up once. The V and J genes are TRBV7-8 and TRBJ2-5, with D perhaps given as TRBD1 or TRBD2 (5 bases each). This CDR3 is 15 amino acids long. The V end was cut by 3 bases, the J end by 2 bases, with 13 bases between. Germline V gene lookup returns CDR1 SGHVS and CDR2 FQNEAQ. The CDR3 nucleotides read TGTGCCAGCAGCTTGGATTCCGGGGCTCAAGAGACCCAGTACTTC. Translating gives CASSLDSGAQETQYF.

The gene calls are TRBV29-1 and TRBJ2-3; D is tentatively TRBD1 or TRBD2 (5 bases each). The germline V gene encodes CDR1 SQVTM and CDR2 ANQGSEA. The germline V and J ends were trimmed by 5 bases and 6 bases, with 15 bases remaining between them. This CDR3 comprises 13 residues. This CDR3 is CSVSPTGLDTQYF. The CDR3 bases are TGCAGCGTTTCCCCCACGGGGCTGGATACGCAGTATTTT.